Shown below are 25 T cell receptor beta chains from a single sample sequenced in a study of blood T cells in healthy people across ages. A second about 6 to 12 cycle PCR used barcoded and J-beta primers. MiXCR, run by TCRdb on the 5' RACE reads, gives a single entry per CDR3 protein. The table has roughly 800,000 distinct CDR3 sequences, about 55% seen once. The sequencing input was blood. Receptors were obtained from an elderly man in good health.

This clonotype was observed a few times. The genes are TRBV9 and TRBJ2-1; maybe TRBD1 (5 bases). Germline V gene sequence: CDR1 SGDLS, CDR2 YYNGEE. Trimming took 4 bases from V and 4 from J, leaving 15 bases between them. The CDR3 sequence is 15 residues long. The CDR3 is CASSPRRQPYNEQFF. Written as DNA, the CDR3 is TGTGCCAGCAGCCCCCGGAGACAGCCTTACAATGAGCAGTTCTTC.

In its sample, this clonotype was seen once. The gene calls are TRBV28 and TRBJ1-1, with D tentatively TRBD1 (6 bases). This CDR3 comprises 13 residues. Between the trimmed V and J ends, which lost 8 bases and 1 base, there was a span of 11 bases. Looked up from germline, CDR1 is MDHEN and CDR2 is SYDVKM. CDR3: CASFPRGNTEAFF. The CDR3 region has the DNA TGTGCCAGCTTCCCCAGGGGGAACACTGAAGCTTTCTTT.

This clonotype was seen more than once but under ten times. V gene TRBV29-1 combines with J gene TRBJ2-7, with TRBD2 matching 7 bases. The germline gives CDR1 SQVTM, CDR2 ANQGSEA. CDR3 length equals 12 residues. J lost 6 bases, V lost 4 bases, and 6 bases had no gene match. The CDR3 DNA sequence: TGCAGCGTTGGCGGAGCGGGGACCGAGCAGTACTTC. Its protein is CSVGGAGTEQYF.

There are a few counts of this clonotype. Here the CDR3 DNA reads TGTGCCAGCAGTTACTCGAAGGTTGCACCCCTCCACTTT. As protein: CASSYSKVAPLHF. The chain has TRBV6-5 and TRBJ1-6; D is unresolved. With 0 bases removed from V and 11 bases from J, the gap between germline ends came to 8 bases. CDR1 is MNHEY, CDR2 SVGAGI, per germline. This CDR3 has 13 residues.

The rearrangement uses TRBV20-1 and TRBJ1-2, with 8 bases identical to TRBD1. V lost 3 bases, J lost 3 bases, and 6 bases stayed unmatched. This CDR3 contains 14 residues. Germline CDR1 is DFQATT and CDR2 is SNEGSKA (reference sequence). The CDR3 DNA sequence: TGCAGTGCTAGCCCGACAGGGGTGGACTATGGCTACACCTTC. Translated: CSASPTGVDYGYTF.

The rearrangement uses TRBV5-1 and TRBJ1-2; 8 bases match TRBD1. The CDR3 loop spans 14 amino acids. In germline, CDR1 is SGHRS, CDR2 YFSETQ. V dropped 5 bases and J dropped 4; count of bases not matched to a gene: 7. The CDR3 sequence is CASRAGQGPYGYTF. The CDR3 DNA is TGCGCCAGCAGAGCCGGACAGGGCCCCTATGGCTACACCTTC. Using reference TRBV5-1 and TRBJ1-2 for the parts outside the CDR3, the full variable domain is KAGVTQTPRYLIKTRGQQVTLSCSPISGHRSVSWYQQTPGQGLQFLFEYFSETQRNKGNFPGRFSGRQFSNSRSEMNVSTLELGDSALYLCASRAGQGPYGYTFGSGTRLTVV.

The chain couples TRBV27 to TRBJ2-1, with TRBD2 matching 7 bases. V shed 3 bases and J 4 bases; nucleotides not matched to a gene: 18. This CDR3 is built from 19 residues. Germline values: CDR1 MNHEY, CDR2 SMNVEV (reference sequence). CDR3 in amino acids: CASSFGPTTGSGLYNEQFF. DNA of the CDR3: TGTGCCAGCAGTTTCGGTCCCACCACCGGTAGCGGGCTTTACAATGAGCAGTTCTTC.

The chain joins TRBV12-3 or TRBV12-4 to TRBJ1-5; D is undetermined. The CDR3 contains 14 residues. V was shortened by 0 bases and J by 5 bases, with 8 bases between the two germline ends. Here the CDR3 DNA reads TGTGCCAGCAGTTTAGCCAGACGTTATCAGCCCCAGCATTTT. Translated: CASSLARRYQPQHF.

The rearrangement uses TRBV27 and TRBJ2-4, with TRBD1 as a possible D gene (6 bases). CDR1 and CDR2 from the germline V gene are MNHEY and SMNVEV (reference sequence). The CDR3 spans 20 residues. V lost 6 bases and J lost 0, with 27 bases in between. CDR3 amino acids: CASSLGGPGQTILAKNIQYF. CDR3 coding DNA: TGTGCCAGCAGCTTGGGCGGCCCCGGACAGACTATTCTAGCCAAAAACATTCAGTACTTC.

This clonotype came up once. The junction differs from germline at one of its ends, possibly a read error. This chain joins TRBV6-4 and TRBJ2-1; 10 bases match TRBD2. Germline assignment: CDR1 MRHNA and CDR2 SNTAGT. CDR3 size: 18 residues. CDR3 residues: CTSSARLAGVGSYNEQFF. CDR3 coding DNA: TGTACCAGCAGTGCACGTCTAGCGGGAGTCGGATCCTACAATGAGCAGTTCTTC.

This chain uses TRBV6-5 with TRBJ1-4; 7 nucleotides agree with TRBD1. The germline V gene encodes CDR1 MNHEY and CDR2 SVGAGI. After removal of 6 bases from V and 4 bases from J, the junction contained 8 bases not matched to a gene. The CDR3 is made up of 15 amino acids. The CDR3 DNA sequence: TGTGCCAGCAGGTCCCAAGGGGACAGTAATGAAAAACTGTTTTTT. Its protein is CASRSQGDSNEKLFF.

This clonotype was recorded only once. The J gene is TRBJ1-1, the V gene TRBV6-1; a possible D gene is TRBD1 (6 bases). The CDR3 extends over 13 amino acids. The germline V and J ends were trimmed by 6 bases and 4 bases, with 12 bases remaining between them. Germline CDR1 MNHNS, CDR2 SASEGT. CDR3 nucleotides: TGTGCCAGCAGGGGTTTACAGGGCACTGAAGCTTTCTTT. Its protein is CASRGLQGTEAFF.

The rearrangement joins TRBV5-1 to TRBJ2-2, with D possibly being TRBD1 (6 bases). The CDR3 has 15 amino acids. The V gene lost 5 bases and the J gene lost 4 bases, with 15 bases spanning the gap. In germline, CDR1 is SGHRS, CDR2 YFSETQ. The chain's CDR3 is CASSSSTGGTGELFF. The DNA for the CDR3 is TGCGCCAGCAGTTCCTCGACAGGTGGCACCGGGGAGCTGTTTTTT.

For this clonotype: A much larger clone differs by one base, so this may be a read error. V is TRBV20-1 and J is TRBJ2-7, with 9 bases matching TRBD1. The CDR3 sequence is 13 residues long. Germline CDR1 reads DFQATT; CDR2 reads SNEGSKA (reference sequence). CDR3 loop: CGAKPGQGYEQYF. In DNA form, the CDR3 reads TGCGGTGCTAAGCCGGGACAGGGCTACGAGCAGTACTTC.

This chain uses TRBV7-3 with TRBJ2-1; 10 bases are shared with TRBD2. Trimming took 1 base from V and 7 from J; bases not matched to a gene: 10. The CDR3 totals 17 residues. The germline V gene has CDR1 SGHTA and CDR2 FQGTGA. CDR3 DNA: TGTGCCAGCAGCTTAAGGTCGCTAGCGGGAGTAGGGAATGAGCAGTTCTTC. Translated: CASSLRSLAGVGNEQFF. The full variable domain, completed using reference TRBV7-3 and TRBJ2-1, is GAGVSQTPSNKVTEKGKYVELRCDPISGHTALYWYRQSLGQGPEFLIYFQGTGAADDSGLPNDRFFAVRPEGSVSTLKIQRTERGDSAVYLCASSLRSLAGVGNEQFFGPGTRLTVL.

This chain links TRBV5-1 with TRBJ2-4; a weak D match, TRBD2 (6 bases). Trimming took off 4 bases at V and 13 bases at J, with 18 bases between the two ends. The length of the CDR3 is 13 residues. Germline V lookup: CDR1 SGHRS, CDR2 YFSETQ. The CDR3 sequence: CASSPGTPNEQYF. CDR3 coding DNA: TGCGCCAGCAGCCCAGGGACTCCCAATGAGCAGTACTTC.

This clonotype has only a few counts. The chain joins TRBV6-2 or TRBV6-3 to TRBJ1-1; D gene uncertain. CDR1 MNHEY and CDR2 SVGEGT come from the germline V gene. The CDR3 runs 15 residues. Trimming stripped 2 bases from V and 0 bases from J, with 10 bases between. CDR3: CASSYGEGMNTEAFF. In DNA form, the CDR3 reads TGTGCCAGCAGTTACGGCGAGGGCATGAACACTGAAGCTTTCTTT.

The J gene is TRBJ2-3, the V gene TRBV20-1, with D maybe TRBD2 (5 bases). CDR3 length: 14 amino acids. In germline, CDR1 is DFQATT, CDR2 SNEGSKA (reference sequence). The V gene lost 3 bases and the J gene lost 0 bases, with 10 bases spanning the gap. The CDR3 DNA sequence: TGCAGTGCTAGGTGGCGGGCCAGCACAGATACGCAGTATTTT. Translation: CSARWRASTDTQYF.

The chain is built from TRBV10-3 and TRBJ1-1, with D possibly matching TRBD1 (6 bases). The CDR3 is made up of 14 amino acids. The V gene lost 6 bases and the J gene lost 7 bases, with 18 bases spanning the gap. In germline, CDR1 is ENHRY, CDR2 SYGVKD. As DNA, the CDR3 is TGTGCCATCAGGGTTTCGGGGAGGGACATTGAAGCTTTCTTT. This encodes CAIRVSGRDIEAFF.

In this sample, this clonotype turned up many times. The chain combines TRBV12-5 with TRBJ2-5; 7 bases are shared with TRBD1. With V trimmed by 6 bases and J by 10 bases, 14 bases remained unmatched. The CDR3 runs to 14 residues. Germline V gene data show CDR1 as LGHNT and CDR2 as FRNRAP. The CDR3 here is CASGDGTANRGQYF. CDR3 coding DNA: TGTGCTAGTGGCGACGGGACAGCAAACCGTGGCCAGTACTTC.

This CDR3 is CSVVMRQVNNEQFF. As DNA, the CDR3 is TGCAGCGTTGTAATGAGACAGGTTAACAATGAGCAGTTCTTC. The V and J genes are TRBV29-1 and TRBJ2-1, with D possibly being TRBD1 (6 bases). The CDR3 loop spans 14 amino acids. CDR1 and CDR2 (germline): SQVTM, ANQGSEA. V was clipped by 4 bases and J by 5 bases, with 15 bases between them.

J is TRBJ1-5 and V is TRBV2; possibly TRBD1 for D (6 bases). Trimming took off 4 bases at V and 0 bases at J, with 19 bases between the two ends. Per the germline V gene, CDR1 is SNHLY and CDR2 is FYNNEI. CDR3 length: 18 residues. The CDR3 sequence: CASSARSGAFYSNQPQHF. The CDR3, as DNA: TGTGCCAGCAGTGCAAGGTCAGGGGCTTTTTATAGCAATCAGCCCCAGCATTTT.

This sequence joins TRBV14 and TRBJ1-1, with D tentatively TRBD1 (5 bases). V was pared by 3 bases and J by 1 base, with 12 bases between. The CDR3 spans 15 residues. The germline V gene has CDR1 SGHDN and CDR2 FVKESK. The CDR3 loop is CASSQGTGWNTEAFF. The DNA for the CDR3 is TGTGCCAGCAGCCAGGGGACGGGGTGGAACACTGAAGCTTTCTTT.

This clonotype was counted a few times. V is TRBV6-5 and J is TRBJ2-1, with D perhaps TRBD2 (5 bases). CDR3 length equals 16 residues. V lost 6 bases and J lost 3, with 18 bases in between. Germline CDR1 and CDR2: MNHEY and SVGAGI. The CDR3 is CASSRISGVGYNEQFF. CDR3 in DNA: TGTGCCAGCAGCCGTATATCCGGGGTGGGCTACAATGAGCAGTTCTTC.

The chain uses TRBV7-9 and TRBJ2-4; TRBD2 agrees at 7 bases. The end of the DNA is better explained by TRBJ2-7, so the J call may be wrong. Germline V CDR1 and CDR2: SEHNR, FQNEAQ (reference sequence). The CDR3 contains 12 residues. In DNA, the CDR3 is TGTGCCAGCAGCTACACTAGCGTCGAGCAGTACTTC. Translated: CASSYTSVEQYF.